The next 29 T cell receptor beta chains were all read from a single sample in a study of blood T cells in healthy people across ages. Alongside a J-beta primer mix, a sample-barcoded 5' primer served in a second PCR lasting about 7 to 11 cycles. In TCRdb, the 5' RACE reads were re-called with MiXCR into one record per CDR3 protein. The sample lists around 500,000 distinct CDR3 sequences, roughly a quarter occurring once. These data were also filed under a second study, of T cells of mothers and their children.

Material for sequencing was blood. These receptors were collected from a boy between 2 and 10 years old in good health.

The chain uses TRBV3-1 and TRBJ2-5; D is uncertain. The CDR3 loop spans 16 amino acids. Germline V gene lookup returns CDR1 LGHDT and CDR2 YNNKEL (reference sequence). V was pared by 0 bases and J by 2 bases, with 13 bases between. CDR3 bases: TGTGCCAGCAGCCAAGAACTGGGCAGTAGTCAAGAGACCCAGTACTTC. It specifies CASSQELGSSQETQYF.

This chain connects TRBV20-1 to TRBJ1-1; 12 bases fit TRBD1. The CDR3 consists of 13 residues. Per germline, CDR1 DFQATT and CDR2 SNEGSKA (reference sequence). V lost 6 bases, J lost 3 bases, and 2 bases stayed unmatched. The CDR3 is CSAGQGAHTEAFF. CDR3 coding DNA: TGCAGTGCGGGACAGGGGGCTCACACTGAAGCTTTCTTT.

Points on this clonotype: The junction departs from the called germline gene at one end, perhaps through a read error. V gene TRBV9 combines with J gene TRBJ2-2; 7 positions match TRBD2. The CDR3 has 15 amino acids. The germline gives CDR1 SGDLS, CDR2 YYNGEE. CDR3 nucleotide sequence: TGTGCCTGCAGCGTGTTAGCGGGGAACACCGGGGAGCTGTTTTTT. Its protein product is CACSVLAGNTGELFF.

This clonotype has more than one count but fewer than ten. The rearrangement uses TRBV12-5 and TRBJ2-1; a possible D gene is TRBD2 (6 bases). The germline CDR1 and CDR2 sequences are LGHNT and FRNRAP. The V end was cut by 3 bases, the J end by 0 bases, with 15 bases between. This CDR3 is built from 17 residues. CDR3 protein: CASGFLLRDSSYNEQFF. CDR3 DNA sequence: TGTGCTAGTGGTTTCCTCCTGAGGGACTCCTCCTACAATGAGCAGTTCTTC.

This chain connects TRBV27 to TRBJ2-3; D might be TRBD1 (6 bases). This CDR3 is built from 14 residues. V was clipped by 4 bases and J by 0 bases, with 8 bases between them. Germline loops: CDR1 MNHEY, CDR2 SMNVEV (reference sequence). This CDR3 is CASSYQGSTDTQYF. The CDR3 DNA sequence: TGTGCCAGCAGTTATCAGGGGAGCACAGATACGCAGTATTTT.

This clonotype was observed a handful of times. The chain recombines TRBV6-2 or TRBV6-3 with TRBJ1-1, with a possible D match to TRBD1 (5 bases). There are 11 residues in the CDR3. With 2 bases removed from V and 8 bases from J, the gap between germline ends came to 6 bases. CDR1 is MNHEY and CDR2 is SVGEGT in the germline V gene. The CDR3 nucleotides are TGTGCCAGCAGTTACGGGGCGGAAGCTTTCTTT. Its translation: CASSYGAEAFF.

This clonotype has just a few counts. The chain couples TRBV6-5 to TRBJ1-2; 8 bases align to TRBD1. J gave up 3 bases and V 4 bases, and 7 bases lay outside the gene matches. Germline values: CDR1 MNHEY, CDR2 SVGAGI. The CDR3 runs 15 residues. In DNA, the CDR3 is TGTGCCAGCAGTTCCCGACAGGGGTTTGACTATGGCTACACCTTC. Translated, it gives CASSSRQGFDYGYTF.

In this sample, this clonotype turned up once. A read error may produce the germline difference seen at one junction end. The genes are TRBV27 and TRBJ2-1, with D possibly being TRBD1 or TRBD2 (6 bases each). This CDR3 has 12 amino acids. Germline V gives CDR1 MNHEY, CDR2 SMNVEV (reference sequence). The CDR3 protein is CAGSTRGDEQFF. CDR3 in DNA: TGTGCCGGCAGCACGAGGGGGGATGAGCAGTTCTTC.

This clonotype came up a few times. The chain recombines TRBV12-3 or TRBV12-4 with TRBJ2-7; perhaps TRBD2 as D (6 bases). V was trimmed by 5 bases and J by 7 bases, leaving 18 bases between them. The CDR3 length is 14 residues. The CDR3 region has the DNA TGTGCCAGCAGTCACGGCACGGACGGGAGAGAGCAGTACTTC. Translating gives CASSHGTDGREQYF.

This clonotype was seen a handful of times. V and J are TRBV7-6 and TRBJ1-5; TRBD1 agrees at 10 bases. CDR3 length: 16 amino acids. J gave up 1 base and V 5 bases, and 5 bases lay outside the gene matches. Germline assignment: CDR1 SGHVS and CDR2 FNYEAQ. CDR3 sequence reads: CASSMGQGWSNQPQHF. As DNA, the CDR3 is TGTGCCAGCAGCATGGGACAGGGGTGGAGCAATCAGCCCCAGCATTTT.

The genes are TRBV15 and TRBJ2-3; 9 bases agree with TRBD2. CDR1 is LNHNV, CDR2 YYDKDF, per germline (reference sequence). The CDR3 runs 16 residues. Losses at the gene ends were 0 bases for V and 5 bases for J; bases not matched to a gene: 6. Here the CDR3 DNA reads TGTGCCACCAGCAGAGATGGTCTAGCGGGGAGAGATACGCAGTATTTT. Protein: CATSRDGLAGRDTQYF.

This clonotype was seen only a few times. The chain combines TRBV12-3 or TRBV12-4 with TRBJ2-7; 7 nucleotides match TRBD1. CDR3 length: 14 residues. Unmatched junction bases numbered 5, after V lost 6 bases and J lost 0 bases. CDR3 bases: TGTGCCAGCAGAGGGGGCGGCCACTCCTACGAGCAGTACTTC. This translates into CASRGGGHSYEQYF.

The chain employs TRBV25-1 and TRBJ1-1, with a weak D call TRBD1 (5 bases). V was clipped by 6 bases and J by 0 bases, with 11 bases between them. The germline V gene encodes CDR1 MGHDK and CDR2 SYGVNS. The CDR3 consists of 14 residues. CDR3 in DNA: TGTGCCAGCAGCCTGACAGCGATGAACACTGAAGCTTTCTTT. Its translation: CASSLTAMNTEAFF. Supplemented by reference TRBV25-1 and TRBJ1-1, the full variable domain reads EADIYQTPRYLVIGTGKKITLECSQTMGHDKMYWYQQDPGMELHLIHYSYGVNSTEKGDLSSESTVSRIRTEHFPLTLESARPSHTSQYLCASSLTAMNTEAFFGQGTRLTVV.

The genes are TRBV5-1 and TRBJ2-1; 7 bases align to TRBD1. The germline gives CDR1 SGHRS, CDR2 YFSETQ. The CDR3 has 15 amino acids. With 3 bases clipped from V and 7 bases from J, the junction kept 10 bases outside the gene matches. The CDR3 protein is CASSSRQGESNEQFF. In DNA, the CDR3 is TGCGCCAGCAGCTCCAGACAGGGAGAGTCAAATGAGCAGTTCTTC.

V gene TRBV5-5 combines with J gene TRBJ2-5, with TRBD2 matching over 11 bases. V lost 0 bases, J lost 2 bases, and 9 bases stayed unmatched. Germline loops: CDR1 SGHKS, CDR2 YYEKEE (reference sequence). The CDR3 has 18 amino acids. The CDR3 region is CASSLEGSGGALQETQYF. For the CDR3, the DNA is TGTGCCAGCAGCTTGGAGGGTAGCGGGGGGGCACTTCAAGAGACCCAGTACTTC.

This clonotype appeared a few times. The rearrangement joins TRBV18 to TRBJ1-2; 8 nucleotides align to TRBD1. V was pared by 5 bases and J by 6 bases, with 5 bases of the junction left unmatched. Germline lookup yields CDR1 KGHSH and CDR2 LQKENI. The CDR3 has 13 amino acids. This CDR3 is CASSTGQADGYTF. DNA of the CDR3: TGTGCCAGCTCAACGGGACAGGCGGATGGCTACACCTTC. Full variable domain (remainder filled in from reference TRBV18 and TRBJ1-2): NAGVMQNPRHLVRRRGQEARLRCSPMKGHSHVYWYRQLPEEGLKFMVYLQKENIIDESGMPKERFSAEFPKEGPSILRIQQVVRGDSAAYFCASSTGQADGYTFGSGTRLTVV.

This clonotype came up a few times. Its ends do not fully match the called genes, so a read error is possible. The rearrangement uses TRBV2 and TRBJ2-1; TRBD2 is a possible D gene (5 bases). CDR1 SNHLY and CDR2 FYNNEI come from the germline V gene. The CDR3 covers 15 residues. The CDR3 DNA reads as TGTGCCAGCAGTGAAGGGCTAGCTCGGGGTGGAGAGCGGTTCTTC. It translates to CASSEGLARGGERFF.

This clonotype appeared a few times. The V call is TRBV29-1, the J call TRBJ2-7; possible D gene TRBD1, 5 bases. The germline V gene encodes CDR1 SQVTM and CDR2 ANQGSEA. The CDR3 consists of 13 residues. V was pared by 5 bases and J by 5 bases, with 16 bases between. CDR3 in amino acids: CSVSPRQRNEQYF. CDR3 DNA sequence: TGCAGCGTTTCACCCAGACAGAGGAACGAGCAGTACTTC.

The V gene is TRBV10-3, the J gene TRBJ2-7; 7 bases align to TRBD1. Germline V gene lookup returns CDR1 ENHRY and CDR2 SYGVKD. J lost 5 bases, V lost 0 bases, and 4 bases had no gene match. The CDR3 has 14 amino acids. The DNA for the CDR3 is TGTGCCATCAGTGAGTCGACAGGGAGCCACGAGCAGTACTTC. Encoded protein: CAISESTGSHEQYF.

This clonotype was recorded once. V and J are TRBV4-1 and TRBJ1-1; TRBD1 might be the D (6 bases). CDR1 is MGHRA and CDR2 is YSYEKL in the germline V gene. V lost 0 bases and J lost 1, with 12 bases in between. This CDR3 has 16 amino acids. The CDR3 spells CASSQDSHRANTEAFF. CDR3 DNA: TGCGCCAGCAGCCAAGATTCCCACAGGGCGAACACTGAAGCTTTCTTT.

V is TRBV15 and J is TRBJ1-4, with D hard to call. Trimming took off 0 bases at V and 6 bases at J, with 11 bases between the two ends. This CDR3 spans 15 amino acids. Germline CDR1 LNHNV, CDR2 YYDKDF (reference sequence). The CDR3 nucleotides are TGTGCCACCAGCAGAGATCTGACTCACGATGAAAAACTGTTTTTT. Residues: CATSRDLTHDEKLFF.

The CDR3 here is CASSGSSGPLKTQYF. CDR3 nucleotides: TGTGCCAGCAGCGGATCTAGCGGGCCCCTGAAAACCCAGTACTTC. V usage is TRBV9 and J usage is TRBJ2-5, with 8 bases aligning to TRBD2. Unmatched junction bases numbered 12, after V lost 3 bases and J lost 8 bases. Per germline, CDR1 SGDLS and CDR2 YYNGEE. The length of the CDR3 is 15 residues.

This clonotype showed up just a few times. V gene TRBV20-1 combines with J gene TRBJ2-1; D is uncertain. Germline assignment: CDR1 DFQATT and CDR2 SNEGSKA (reference sequence). The CDR3 consists of 10 residues. V was shortened by 8 bases and J by 5 bases, with 7 bases between the two germline ends. The CDR3 DNA reads as TGCAGTCCGACCGACAATGAGCAGTTCTTC. Translated: CSPTDNEQFF.

This clonotype was detected only a few times. Mismatch with germline at one junction end may stem from a read error. This chain joins TRBV11-2 and TRBJ2-5, with 13 bases that match TRBD2. Germline assignment: CDR1 SGHAT and CDR2 FQNNGV. CDR3 size: 18 residues. The CDR3 is CASSARTSGGLYQEAQYF. In nucleotides, the CDR3 is TGTGCCAGCAGCGCCCGGACTAGCGGGGGCCTGTACCAAGAGGCCCAGTACTTC.

This clonotype has a handful of counts. This chain connects TRBV27 to TRBJ2-1; 15 bases are a match to TRBD2. Germline-derived CDR1 and CDR2 are MNHEY and SMNVEV (reference sequence). This CDR3 has 14 residues. Trimming removed 8 bases from V and 7 bases from J; junction bases left unmatched: 3. CDR3 bases: TGTGCCAGCGCCGGGACTAGCGGGAGGAATGAGCAGTTCTTC. It encodes CASAGTSGRNEQFF.

This clonotype was counted between two and nine times. For the CDR3, the DNA is TGTGCCAGCACCCCGACAGGGTCTCTCTATGGCTACACCTTC. The encoded protein is CASTPTGSLYGYTF. The rearrangement links TRBV12-3 or TRBV12-4 to TRBJ1-2; 7 bases align to TRBD1. The V gene end was trimmed by 7 bases and the J gene end by 4 bases; junction bases not matched to a gene: 9. The CDR3 extends over 14 amino acids.

The V call is TRBV9, the J call TRBJ2-7; the D gene is possibly TRBD2 (6 bases). The DNA end is a closer match to TRBJ2-5, so the J assignment may be wrong. This CDR3 is 14 amino acids long. Per the germline V gene, CDR1 is SGDLS and CDR2 is YYNGEE. This CDR3 reads CASSEGPSVETQYF. The CDR3 nucleotides are TGTGCCAGCTCGGAGGGTCCGAGTGTGGAGACCCAGTACTTC.

This clonotype was counted only a few times. The chain has TRBV7-9 and TRBJ2-3, with a weak D call TRBD1 (5 bases). The CDR3 has 14 amino acids. CDR1 SEHNR and CDR2 FQNEAQ come from the germline V gene (reference sequence). The V gene lost 0 bases and the J gene lost 3 bases, with 7 bases spanning the gap. CDR3 sequence reads: CASSLAQGTDTQYF. As DNA, the CDR3 is TGTGCCAGCAGCTTAGCCCAGGGAACAGATACGCAGTATTTT.

The chain combines TRBV15 with TRBJ2-2; D might be TRBD2 (7 bases). V shed 1 base and J shed 3 bases, with 12 bases lying between them. The CDR3 spans 16 residues. Germline V CDR1 and CDR2: LNHNV, YYDKDF (reference sequence). CDR3 in DNA: TGTGCCACCAGCAGAGCACGGGGGGCAGACACCGGGGAGCTGTTTTTT. Protein: CATSRARGADTGELFF.